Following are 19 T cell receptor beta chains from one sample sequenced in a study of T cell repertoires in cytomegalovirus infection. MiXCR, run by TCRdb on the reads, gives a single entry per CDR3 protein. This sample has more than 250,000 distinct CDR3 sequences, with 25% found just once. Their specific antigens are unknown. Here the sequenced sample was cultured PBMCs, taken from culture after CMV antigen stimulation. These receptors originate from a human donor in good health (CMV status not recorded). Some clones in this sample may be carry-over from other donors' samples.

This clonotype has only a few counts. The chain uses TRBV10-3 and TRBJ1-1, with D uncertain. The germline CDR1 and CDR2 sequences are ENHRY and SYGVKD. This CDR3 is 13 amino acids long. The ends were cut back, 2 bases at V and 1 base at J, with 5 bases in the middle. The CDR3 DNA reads TGTGCCATCAGTGAGACACCGAACACTGAAGCTTTCTTT. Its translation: CAISETPNTEAFF.

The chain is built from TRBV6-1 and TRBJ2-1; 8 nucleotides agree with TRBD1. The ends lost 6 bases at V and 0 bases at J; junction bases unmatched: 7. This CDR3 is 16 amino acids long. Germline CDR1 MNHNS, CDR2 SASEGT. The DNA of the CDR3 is TGTGCCAGCAGCGCCCGGACAGGGCGCTCCTACAATGAGCAGTTCTTC. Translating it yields CASSARTGRSYNEQFF.

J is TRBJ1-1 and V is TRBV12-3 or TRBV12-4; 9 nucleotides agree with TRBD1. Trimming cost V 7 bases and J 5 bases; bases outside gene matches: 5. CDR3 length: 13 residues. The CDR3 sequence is CASKTGGQTEAFF. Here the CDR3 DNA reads TGTGCCAGCAAAACAGGGGGCCAAACTGAAGCTTTCTTT.

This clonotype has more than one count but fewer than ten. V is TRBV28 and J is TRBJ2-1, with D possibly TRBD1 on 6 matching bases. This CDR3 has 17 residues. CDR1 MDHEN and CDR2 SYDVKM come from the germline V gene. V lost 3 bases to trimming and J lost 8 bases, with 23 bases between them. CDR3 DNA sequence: TGTGCCAGCAGTTTGGGTGTTGCAACAGGGAGTTACGATGAGCAGTTCTTC. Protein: CASSLGVATGSYDEQFF.

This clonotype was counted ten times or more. The CDR3 region is CASSFLAGSTGELFF. The CDR3 DNA reads TGTGCCAGCAGCTTCCTAGCGGGGTCCACCGGGGAGCTGTTTTTT. The V and J genes are TRBV11-3 and TRBJ2-2; 9 nucleotides agree with TRBD2. Trimming cost V 3 bases and J 4 bases; bases outside gene matches: 3. The CDR3 runs 15 residues. Germline V CDR1 and CDR2: SGHNT, YENEEA.

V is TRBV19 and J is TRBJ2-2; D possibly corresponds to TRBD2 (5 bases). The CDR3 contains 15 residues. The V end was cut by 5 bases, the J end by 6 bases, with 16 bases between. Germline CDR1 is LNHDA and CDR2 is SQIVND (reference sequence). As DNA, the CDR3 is TGTGCCAGTAGTCCCAGTGGGAGTTTGGCCGGGGAGCTGTTTTTT. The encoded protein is CASSPSGSLAGELFF.

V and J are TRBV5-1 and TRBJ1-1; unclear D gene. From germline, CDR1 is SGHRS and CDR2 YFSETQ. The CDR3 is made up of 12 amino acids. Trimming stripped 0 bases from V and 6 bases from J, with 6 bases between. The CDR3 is CASSLGPAEAFF. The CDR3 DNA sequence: TGCGCCAGCAGCTTGGGACCGGCTGAAGCTTTCTTT.

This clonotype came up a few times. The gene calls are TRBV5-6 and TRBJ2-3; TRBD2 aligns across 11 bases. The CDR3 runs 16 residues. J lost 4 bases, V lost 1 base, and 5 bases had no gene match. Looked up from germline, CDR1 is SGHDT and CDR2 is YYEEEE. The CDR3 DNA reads TGTGCCAGCAGCTTGATACTAGCGGGAGACCCAGATACGCAGTATTTT. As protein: CASSLILAGDPDTQYF. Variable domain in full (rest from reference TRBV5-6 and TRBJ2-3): DAGVTQSPTHLIKTRGQQVTLRCSPKSGHDTVSWYQQALGQGPQFIFQYYEEEERQRGNFPDRFSGHQFPNYSSELNVNALLLGDSALYLCASSLILAGDPDTQYFGPGTRLTVL.

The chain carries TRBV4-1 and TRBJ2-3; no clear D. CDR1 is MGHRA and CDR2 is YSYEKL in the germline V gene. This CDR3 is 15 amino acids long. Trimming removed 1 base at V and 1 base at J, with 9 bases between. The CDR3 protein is CASSQVLMGTDTQYF. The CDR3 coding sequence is TGCGCCAGCAGCCAAGTTTTGATGGGCACAGATACGCAGTATTTT.

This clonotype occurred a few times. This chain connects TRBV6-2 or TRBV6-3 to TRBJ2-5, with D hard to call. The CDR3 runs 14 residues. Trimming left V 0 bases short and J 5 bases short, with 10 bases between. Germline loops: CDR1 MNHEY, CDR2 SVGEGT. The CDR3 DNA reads TGTGCCAGCAGTTACTCGTGGGGTGACGAGACCCAGTACTTC. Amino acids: CASSYSWGDETQYF.

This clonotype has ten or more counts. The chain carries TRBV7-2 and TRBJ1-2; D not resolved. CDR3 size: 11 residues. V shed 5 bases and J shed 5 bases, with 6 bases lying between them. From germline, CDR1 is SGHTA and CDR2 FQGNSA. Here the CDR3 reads CASSLNYGYTF. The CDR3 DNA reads TGTGCCAGCAGCCTCAATTATGGCTACACCTTC.

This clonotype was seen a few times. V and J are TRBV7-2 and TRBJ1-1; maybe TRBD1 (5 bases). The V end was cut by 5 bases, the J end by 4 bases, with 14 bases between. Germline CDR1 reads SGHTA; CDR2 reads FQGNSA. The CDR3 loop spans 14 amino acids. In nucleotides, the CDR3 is TGTGCCAGCAGCCCGATCGGAGGGGCCACTGAAGCTTTCTTT. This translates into CASSPIGGATEAFF.

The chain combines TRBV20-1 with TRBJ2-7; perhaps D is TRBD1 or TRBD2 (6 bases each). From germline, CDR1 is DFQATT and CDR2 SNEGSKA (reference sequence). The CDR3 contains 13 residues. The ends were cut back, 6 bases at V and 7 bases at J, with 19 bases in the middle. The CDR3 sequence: CSAGPPGALEQYF. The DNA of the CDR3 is TGCAGTGCAGGCCCTCCGGGGGCCTTGGAGCAGTACTTC.

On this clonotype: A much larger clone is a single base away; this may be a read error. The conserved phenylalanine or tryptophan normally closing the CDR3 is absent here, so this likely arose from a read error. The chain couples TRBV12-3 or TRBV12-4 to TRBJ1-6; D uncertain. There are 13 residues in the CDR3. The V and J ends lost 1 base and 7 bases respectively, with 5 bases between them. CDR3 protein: CASSLGVNSPLHL. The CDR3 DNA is TGTGCCAGCAGTTTAGGGGTGAATTCACCCCTCCACTTG.

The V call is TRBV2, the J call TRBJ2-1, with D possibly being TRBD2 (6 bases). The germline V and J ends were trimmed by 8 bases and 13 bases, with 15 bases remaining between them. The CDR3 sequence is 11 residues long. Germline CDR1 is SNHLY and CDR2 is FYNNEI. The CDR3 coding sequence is TGTGCCAGCGGGACTGAGGCTTTTCAGTTCTTC. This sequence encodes CASGTEAFQFF.

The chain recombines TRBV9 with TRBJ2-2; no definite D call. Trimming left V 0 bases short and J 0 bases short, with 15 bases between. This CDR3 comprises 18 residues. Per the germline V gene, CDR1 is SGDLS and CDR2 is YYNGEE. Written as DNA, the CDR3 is TGTGCCAGCAGCGTAGAAGGCTTGGGGTGGACGAACACCGGGGAGCTGTTTTTT. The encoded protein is CASSVEGLGWTNTGELFF.

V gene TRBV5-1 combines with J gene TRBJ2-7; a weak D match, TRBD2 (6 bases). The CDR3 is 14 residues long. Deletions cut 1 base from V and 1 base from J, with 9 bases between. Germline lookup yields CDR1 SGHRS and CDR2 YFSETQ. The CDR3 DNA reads TGCGCCAGCAGCTTGTTGGGGGGTTCCTACGAGCAGTACGTC. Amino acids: CASSLLGGSYEQYV.

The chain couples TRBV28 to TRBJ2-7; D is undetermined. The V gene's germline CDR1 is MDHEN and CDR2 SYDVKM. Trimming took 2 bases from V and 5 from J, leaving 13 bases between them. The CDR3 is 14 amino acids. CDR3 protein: CASSLPGQDHEQYF. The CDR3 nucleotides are TGTGCCAGCAGTTTACCGGGCCAGGACCACGAGCAGTACTTC.

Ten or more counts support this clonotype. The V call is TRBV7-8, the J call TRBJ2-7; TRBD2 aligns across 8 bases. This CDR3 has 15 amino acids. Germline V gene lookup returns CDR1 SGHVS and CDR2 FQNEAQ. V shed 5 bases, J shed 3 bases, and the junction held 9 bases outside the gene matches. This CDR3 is CASSPLGGRFYEQYF. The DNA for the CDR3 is TGTGCCAGCAGCCCTCTCGGCGGGAGGTTCTACGAGCAGTACTTC.